Reported below is one T cell receptor (beta chain). The sample is drawn from a study of identical twins. TCRdb itself ran the 5' RACE reads through MiXCR, one entry per CDR3 protein. Here the sample spans some 900,000 distinct CDR3 sequences, about 12% being singletons. The germline V and J ends were trimmed by 4 bases and 3 bases, with 10 bases remaining between them. The germline V gene has CDR1 DFQATT and CDR2 SNEGSKA (reference sequence). The CDR3 totals 12 residues. The data were also submitted as part of a second study, on yellow fever vaccine responses in identical twins.

The chain has TRBV20-1 and TRBJ2-7, with D possibly matching TRBD2 (7 bases). This TCR was sampled from a woman aged 18 to 35 in good health. Sequencing used PBMCs. The CDR3: CSATGEGYEQYF. As DNA, the CDR3 is TGCAGTGCTACAGGGGAGGGCTACGAGCAGTACTTC.